The clone carrying this TCR beta chain has only one observation. The sample comes from a study of cytomegalovirus exposure and HLA in healthy donors. The V and J ends lost 6 bases and 2 bases respectively, with 17 bases between them. Germline-derived CDR1 and CDR2 are SGHNT and YYREEE (reference sequence). The length of the CDR3 is 15 residues. PCR employed 60 Vbeta and 13 Jbeta primers. The protocol was immunoSEQ multiplex PCR, while the TCRdb copy is restricted to in-frame clones and leaves out a portion. The sample contains 140,000 to 150,000 clones, about two thirds of which appear only once. What was sequenced was PBMCs. The origin of this receptor is a man in his sixties in good health and CMV-seronegative. The chain recombines TRBV5-4 with TRBJ1-1; maybe TRBD1 (5 bases). CDR3 region: CASNLQGAGNTEAFF. CDR3 nucleotides: TGTGCCAGCAACCTCCAGGGTGCAGGAAACACTGAAGCTTTCTTT.